A single sample is the source of the 6 T cell receptor beta chains below, sequenced in a study of OX40 agonist ivuxolimab in advanced cancers. The method was immunoSEQ multiplex PCR; TCRdb's version includes in-frame clones alone and lacks a portion of them. This sample has some 83,000 clones, with about four fifths found just once. Sequencing was performed on CD4+ or CD8+ T cells sorted from blood, taken in a trial of the OX40 agonist ivuxolimab. These receptors all stem from an adult with an advanced solid tumor such as melanoma, head and neck, liver or kidney cancer.

The rearrangement uses TRBV2 and TRBJ2-7, with D unresolved. Trimming cost V 1 base and J 3 bases, with 7 bases left between them. The germline V gene encodes CDR1 SNHLY and CDR2 FYNNEI. This CDR3 has 13 amino acids. CDR3 amino acids: CASSEGLLYEQYF. As DNA, the CDR3 is TGTGCCAGCAGTGAAGGACTTCTCTACGAGCAGTACTTC.

The rearrangement joins TRBV7-8 to TRBJ2-3; D call uncertain. There are 12 residues in the CDR3. Per the germline V gene, CDR1 is SGHVS and CDR2 is FQNEAQ. Trimming cost V 3 bases and J 1 base, with 2 bases left between them. The CDR3 is CASSFGTDTQYF. The CDR3 DNA reads TGTGCCAGCAGCTTTGGCACAGATACGCAGTATTTT.

The V call is TRBV7-6, the J call TRBJ2-3; 7 bases line up with TRBD2. The length of the CDR3 is 16 residues. Germline CDR1 reads SGHVS; CDR2 reads FNYEAQ. V gave up 5 bases and J gave up 2 bases; unmatched junction bases: 10. CDR3 in DNA: TGTGCCAGCAGCCCATCCAGCGGGATCCTCACAGATACGCAGTATTTT. Translated: CASSPSSGILTDTQYF.

The chain employs TRBV7-9 and TRBJ2-7; 10 bases align to TRBD2. Germline loops: CDR1 SEHNR, CDR2 FQNEAQ (reference sequence). The V and J ends lost 8 bases and 6 bases, in that order; junction bases with no gene match: 7. The CDR3 covers 13 residues. The CDR3 nucleotides read TGTGCCAGCGACAGCGGGAGGGCCGGCGAGCAGTACTTC. It specifies CASDSGRAGEQYF.

The sample holds a few counts of this clone. Different DNA sequences within this sample yield the same CDR3. The gene calls are TRBV30 and TRBJ1-5; the match to TRBD1 covers 9 bases. This CDR3 contains 13 residues. V gave up 3 bases and J gave up 5 bases; unmatched junction bases: 2. The germline CDR1 and CDR2 sequences are GTSNPN and SVGIG (reference sequence). CDR3 residues: CAWRGQGHQPQHF. DNA for the CDR3: TGTGCCTGGAGGGGACAGGGCCATCAGCCCCAGCATTTT.

The V call is TRBV7-9, the J call TRBJ2-7; D assignment may be TRBD1 or TRBD2 (5 bases each). The V gene's germline CDR1 is SEHNR and CDR2 FQNEAQ (reference sequence). Deletions cut 5 bases from V and 6 bases from J, with 11 bases between. The CDR3 extends over 12 amino acids. This CDR3 is CASSPTGLEQYF. In DNA form, the CDR3 reads TGTGCCAGCAGCCCTACAGGACTCGAGCAGTACTTC.